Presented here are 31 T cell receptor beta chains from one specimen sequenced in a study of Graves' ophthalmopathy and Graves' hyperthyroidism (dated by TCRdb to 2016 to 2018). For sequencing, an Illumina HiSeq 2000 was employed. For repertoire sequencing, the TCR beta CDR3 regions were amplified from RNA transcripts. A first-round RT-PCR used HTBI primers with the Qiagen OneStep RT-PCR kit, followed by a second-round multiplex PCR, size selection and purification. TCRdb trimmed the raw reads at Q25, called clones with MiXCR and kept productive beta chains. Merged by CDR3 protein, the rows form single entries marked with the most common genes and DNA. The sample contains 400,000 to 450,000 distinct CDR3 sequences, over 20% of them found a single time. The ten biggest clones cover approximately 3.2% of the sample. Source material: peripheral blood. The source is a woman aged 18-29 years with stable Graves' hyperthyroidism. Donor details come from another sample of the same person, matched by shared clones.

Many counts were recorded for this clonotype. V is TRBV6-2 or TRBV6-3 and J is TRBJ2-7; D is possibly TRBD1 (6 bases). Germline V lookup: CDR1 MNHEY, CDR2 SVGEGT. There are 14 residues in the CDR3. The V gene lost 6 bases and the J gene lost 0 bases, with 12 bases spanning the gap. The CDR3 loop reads CASRDYRDSYEQYF. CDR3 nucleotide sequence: TGTGCCAGCAGGGATTACAGGGACTCCTACGAGCAGTACTTC.

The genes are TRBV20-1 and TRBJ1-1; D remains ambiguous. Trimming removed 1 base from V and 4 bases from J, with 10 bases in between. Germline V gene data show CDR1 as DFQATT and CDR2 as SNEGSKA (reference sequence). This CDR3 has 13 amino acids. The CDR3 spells CSARAGSATEAFF. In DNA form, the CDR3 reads TGCAGTGCTAGAGCGGGGAGCGCCACTGAAGCTTTCTTT.

The DNA for the CDR3 is TGTGCTAGTGGTTTGTTCCGGACAGACGCCTATGGCTACACCTTC. Amino acid sequence: CASGLFRTDAYGYTF. V usage is TRBV12-5 and J usage is TRBJ1-2, with D possibly TRBD1 on 6 matching bases. Trimming left V 2 bases short and J 4 bases short, with 14 bases between. The CDR3 runs to 15 residues. The germline gives CDR1 LGHNT, CDR2 FRNRAP.

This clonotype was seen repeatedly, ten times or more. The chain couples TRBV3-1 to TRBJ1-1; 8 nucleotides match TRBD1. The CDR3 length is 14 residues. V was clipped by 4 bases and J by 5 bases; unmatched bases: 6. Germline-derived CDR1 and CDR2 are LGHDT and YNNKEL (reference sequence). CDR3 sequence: CASSRLDRETEAFF. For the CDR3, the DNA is TGTGCCAGCAGCCGATTGGACAGGGAGACTGAAGCTTTCTTT. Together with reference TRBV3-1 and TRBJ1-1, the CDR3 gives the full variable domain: DTAVSQTPKYLVTQMGNDKSIKCEQNLGHDTMYWYKQDSKKFLKIMFSYNNKELIINETVPNRFSPKSPDKAHLNLHINSLELGDSAVYFCASSRLDRETEAFFGQGTRLTVV.

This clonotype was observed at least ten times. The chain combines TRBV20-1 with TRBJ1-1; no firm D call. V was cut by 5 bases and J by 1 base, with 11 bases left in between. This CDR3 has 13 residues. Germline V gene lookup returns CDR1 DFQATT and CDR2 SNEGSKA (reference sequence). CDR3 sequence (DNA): TGCAGTGCTGATTTACAGCCGAACACTGAAGCTTTCTTT. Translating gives CSADLQPNTEAFF.

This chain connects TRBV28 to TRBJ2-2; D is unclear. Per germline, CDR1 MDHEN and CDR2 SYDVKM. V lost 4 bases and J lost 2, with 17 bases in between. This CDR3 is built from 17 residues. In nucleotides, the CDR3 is TGTGCCAGCAGTTACTTGCCCAGCCAGCTAAACACCGGGGAGCTGTTTTTT. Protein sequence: CASSYLPSQLNTGELFF.

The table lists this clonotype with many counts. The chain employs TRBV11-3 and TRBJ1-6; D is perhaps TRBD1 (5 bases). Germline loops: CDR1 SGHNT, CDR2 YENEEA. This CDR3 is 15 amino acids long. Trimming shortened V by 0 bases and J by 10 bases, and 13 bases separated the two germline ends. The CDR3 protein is CASSLESGGRSPLHF. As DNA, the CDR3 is TGTGCCAGCAGCTTAGAATCCGGGGGAAGATCACCCCTCCACTTT.

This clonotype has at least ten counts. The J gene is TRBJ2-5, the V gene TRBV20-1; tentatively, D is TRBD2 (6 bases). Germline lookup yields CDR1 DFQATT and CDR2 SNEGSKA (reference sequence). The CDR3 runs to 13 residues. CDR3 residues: CSYYGSQEETQYF. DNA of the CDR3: TGCAGCTATTACGGGAGCCAGGAAGAGACCCAGTACTTC.

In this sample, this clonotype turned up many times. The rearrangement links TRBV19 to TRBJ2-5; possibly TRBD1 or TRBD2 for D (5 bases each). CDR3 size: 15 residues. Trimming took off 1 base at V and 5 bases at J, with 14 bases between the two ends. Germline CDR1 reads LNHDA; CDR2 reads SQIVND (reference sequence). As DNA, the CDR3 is TGTGCCAGTAGTATAGGAGGGGACGGGGTCGAGACCCAGTACTTC. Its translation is CASSIGGDGVETQYF.

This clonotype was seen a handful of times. CDR3 sequence (DNA): TGTGCCAGCAGCGAGAGCAGGGCCCGAATGGTTTTCTTT. Translated, it gives CASSESRARMVFF. This chain uses TRBV11-2 with TRBJ1-1; D perhaps matches TRBD1 (5 bases). CDR1 and CDR2 from the germline V gene are SGHAT and FQNNGV. Trimming took off 5 bases at V and 13 bases at J, with 20 bases between the two ends. CDR3 length equals 13 residues.

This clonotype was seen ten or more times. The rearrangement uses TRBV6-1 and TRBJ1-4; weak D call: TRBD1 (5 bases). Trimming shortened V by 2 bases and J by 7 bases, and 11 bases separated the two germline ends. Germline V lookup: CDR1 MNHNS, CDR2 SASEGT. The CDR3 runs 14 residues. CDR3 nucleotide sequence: TGTGCCAGCAGTGAATACGGGGCAGGTGAAAAACTGTTTTTT. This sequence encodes CASSEYGAGEKLFF.

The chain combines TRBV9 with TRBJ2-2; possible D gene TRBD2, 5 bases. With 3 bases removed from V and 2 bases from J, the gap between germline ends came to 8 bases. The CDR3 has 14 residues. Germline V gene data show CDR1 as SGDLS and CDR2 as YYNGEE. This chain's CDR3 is CASSEDSNTGELFF. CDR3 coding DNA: TGTGCCAGCAGCGAGGACTCTAACACCGGGGAGCTGTTTTTT. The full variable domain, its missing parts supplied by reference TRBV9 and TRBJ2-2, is DSGVTQTPKHLITATGQRVTLRCSPRSGDLSVYWYQQSLDQGLQFLIQYYNGEERAKGNILERFSAQQFPDLHSELNLSSLELGDSALYFCASSEDSNTGELFFGEGSRLTVL.

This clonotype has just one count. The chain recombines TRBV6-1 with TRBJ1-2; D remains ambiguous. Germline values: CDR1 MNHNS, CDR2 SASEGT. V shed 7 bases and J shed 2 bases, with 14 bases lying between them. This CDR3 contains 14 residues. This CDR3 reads CASTLGGMNYGYTF. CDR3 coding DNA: TGTGCCAGCACCTTGGGAGGAATGAACTATGGCTACACCTTC.

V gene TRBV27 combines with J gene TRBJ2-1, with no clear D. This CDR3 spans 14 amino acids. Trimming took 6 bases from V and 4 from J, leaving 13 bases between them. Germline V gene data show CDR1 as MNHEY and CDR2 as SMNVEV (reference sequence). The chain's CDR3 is CASSPMIAYNEQFF. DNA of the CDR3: TGTGCCAGCAGCCCGATGATAGCTTACAATGAGCAGTTCTTC.

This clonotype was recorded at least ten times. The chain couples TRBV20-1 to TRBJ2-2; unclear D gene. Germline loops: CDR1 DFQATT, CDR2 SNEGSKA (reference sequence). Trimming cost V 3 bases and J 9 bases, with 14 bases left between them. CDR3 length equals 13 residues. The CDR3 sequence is CSASPAWSRELFF. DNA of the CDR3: TGCAGTGCTAGTCCAGCGTGGAGCCGGGAGCTGTTTTTT.

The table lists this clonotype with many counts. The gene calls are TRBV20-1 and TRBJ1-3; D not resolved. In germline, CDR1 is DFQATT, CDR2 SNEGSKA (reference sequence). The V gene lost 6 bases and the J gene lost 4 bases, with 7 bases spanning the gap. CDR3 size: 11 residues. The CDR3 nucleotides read TGCAGTGCCTCCCCGGGAAACACCATATATTTT. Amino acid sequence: CSASPGNTIYF.

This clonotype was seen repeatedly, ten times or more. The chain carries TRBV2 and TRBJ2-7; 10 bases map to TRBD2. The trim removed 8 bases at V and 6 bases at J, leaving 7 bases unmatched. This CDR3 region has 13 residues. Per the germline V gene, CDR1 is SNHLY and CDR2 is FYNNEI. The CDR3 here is CASYELAGAEQYF. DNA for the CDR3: TGTGCCAGCTATGAGCTAGCGGGAGCCGAGCAGTACTTC.

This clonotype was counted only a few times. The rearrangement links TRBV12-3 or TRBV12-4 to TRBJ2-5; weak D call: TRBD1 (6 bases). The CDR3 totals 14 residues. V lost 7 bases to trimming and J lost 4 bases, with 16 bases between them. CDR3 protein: CASTQEQGGETQYF. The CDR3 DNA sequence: TGTGCCAGCACCCAGGAACAGGGTGGAGAGACCCAGTACTTC.

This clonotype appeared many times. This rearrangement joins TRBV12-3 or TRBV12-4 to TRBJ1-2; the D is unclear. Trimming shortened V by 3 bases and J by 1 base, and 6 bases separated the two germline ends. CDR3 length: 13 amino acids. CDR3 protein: CASSFADNYGYTF. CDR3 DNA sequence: TGTGCCAGCAGTTTCGCCGATAACTATGGCTACACCTTC.

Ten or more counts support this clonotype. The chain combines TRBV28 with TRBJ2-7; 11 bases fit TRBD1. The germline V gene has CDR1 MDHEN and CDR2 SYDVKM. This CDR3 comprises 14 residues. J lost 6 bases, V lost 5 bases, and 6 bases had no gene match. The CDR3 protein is CASSPRTGGFEQYF. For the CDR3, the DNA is TGTGCCAGCAGTCCCCGGACAGGGGGCTTCGAGCAGTACTTC.

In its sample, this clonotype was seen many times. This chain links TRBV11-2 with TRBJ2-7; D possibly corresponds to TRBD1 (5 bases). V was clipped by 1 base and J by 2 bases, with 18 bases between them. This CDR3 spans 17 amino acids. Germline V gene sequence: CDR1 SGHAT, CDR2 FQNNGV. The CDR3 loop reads CASSLGPLTGAAYEQYF. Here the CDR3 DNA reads TGTGCCAGCAGCTTAGGTCCTCTTACAGGAGCAGCCTACGAGCAGTACTTC.

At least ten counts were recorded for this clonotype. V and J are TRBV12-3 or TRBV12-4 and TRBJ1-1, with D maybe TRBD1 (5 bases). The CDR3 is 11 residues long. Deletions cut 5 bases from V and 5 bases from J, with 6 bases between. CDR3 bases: TGTGCCAGCAGTGAGGGGACTGAAGCTTTCTTT. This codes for CASSEGTEAFF.

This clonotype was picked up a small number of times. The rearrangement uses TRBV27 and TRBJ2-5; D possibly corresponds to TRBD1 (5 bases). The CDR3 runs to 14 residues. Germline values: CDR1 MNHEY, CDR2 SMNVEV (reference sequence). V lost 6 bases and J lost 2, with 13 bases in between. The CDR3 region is CASSHNRTQETQYF. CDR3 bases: TGTGCCAGCAGCCACAACAGGACACAAGAGACCCAGTACTTC.

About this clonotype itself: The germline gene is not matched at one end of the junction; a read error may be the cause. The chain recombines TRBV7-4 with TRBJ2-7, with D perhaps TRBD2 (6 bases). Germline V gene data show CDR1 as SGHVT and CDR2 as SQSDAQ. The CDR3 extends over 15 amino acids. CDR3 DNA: TGTGCCAGCAGCTTAGTGGGAGGCCCGTCCTACGATCAGTACTTC. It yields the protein CASSLVGGPSYDQYF.

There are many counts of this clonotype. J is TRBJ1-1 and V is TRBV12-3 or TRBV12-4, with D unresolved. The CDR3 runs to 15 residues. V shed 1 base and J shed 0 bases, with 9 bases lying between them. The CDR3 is CASSLGGSLNTEAFF. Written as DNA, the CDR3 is TGTGCCAGCAGTTTAGGCGGCAGCTTGAACACTGAAGCTTTCTTT.

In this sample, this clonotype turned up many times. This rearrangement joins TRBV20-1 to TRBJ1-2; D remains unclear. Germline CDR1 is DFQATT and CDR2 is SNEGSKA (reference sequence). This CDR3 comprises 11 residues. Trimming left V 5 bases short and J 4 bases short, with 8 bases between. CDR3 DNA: TGCAGTGCTGGACGGTCCTATGGCTACACCTTC. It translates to CSAGRSYGYTF.

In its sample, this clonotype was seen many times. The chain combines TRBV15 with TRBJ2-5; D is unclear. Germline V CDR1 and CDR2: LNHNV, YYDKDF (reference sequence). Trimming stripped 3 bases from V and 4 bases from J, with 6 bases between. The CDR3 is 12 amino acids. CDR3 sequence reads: CATSRTTETQYF. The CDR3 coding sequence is TGTGCCACCAGCAGGACGACAGAGACCCAGTACTTC. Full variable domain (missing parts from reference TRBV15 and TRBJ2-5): DAMVIQNPRYQVTQFGKPVTLSCSQTLNHNVMYWYQQKSSQAPKLLFHYYDKDFNNEADTPDNFQSRRPNTSFCFLDIRSPGLGDTAMYLCATSRTTETQYFGPGTRLLVL.

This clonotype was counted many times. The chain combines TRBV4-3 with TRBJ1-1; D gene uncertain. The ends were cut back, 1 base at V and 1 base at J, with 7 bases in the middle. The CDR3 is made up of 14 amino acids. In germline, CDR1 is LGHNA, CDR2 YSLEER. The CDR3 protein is CASSQGVSNTEAFF. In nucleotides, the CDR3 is TGCGCCAGCAGCCAAGGGGTATCGAACACTGAAGCTTTCTTT.

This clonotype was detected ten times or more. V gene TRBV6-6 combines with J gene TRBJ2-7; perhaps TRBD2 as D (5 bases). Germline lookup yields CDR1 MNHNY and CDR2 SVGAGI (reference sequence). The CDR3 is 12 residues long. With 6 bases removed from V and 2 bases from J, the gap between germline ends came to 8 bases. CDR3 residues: CASRSGTYEQYF. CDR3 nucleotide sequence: TGTGCCAGCAGGTCGGGGACCTACGAGCAGTACTTC.

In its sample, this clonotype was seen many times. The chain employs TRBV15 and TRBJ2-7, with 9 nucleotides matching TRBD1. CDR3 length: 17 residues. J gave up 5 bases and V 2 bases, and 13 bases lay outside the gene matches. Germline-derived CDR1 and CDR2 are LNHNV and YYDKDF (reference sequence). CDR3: CATSRPRDRDRRNEQYF. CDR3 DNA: TGTGCCACCAGCAGACCTAGGGACAGGGACAGGAGGAACGAGCAGTACTTC. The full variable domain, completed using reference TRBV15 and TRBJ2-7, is DAMVIQNPRYQVTQFGKPVTLSCSQTLNHNVMYWYQQKSSQAPKLLFHYYDKDFNNEADTPDNFQSRRPNTSFCFLDIRSPGLGDTAMYLCATSRPRDRDRRNEQYFGPGTRLTVT.

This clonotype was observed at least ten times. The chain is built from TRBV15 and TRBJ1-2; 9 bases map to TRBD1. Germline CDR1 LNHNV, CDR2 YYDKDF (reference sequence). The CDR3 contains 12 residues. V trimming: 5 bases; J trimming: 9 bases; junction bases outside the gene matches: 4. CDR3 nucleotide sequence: TGTGCCACCAGCGGACAGGGGAAGTGCTACACCTTC. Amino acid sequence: CATSGQGKCYTF. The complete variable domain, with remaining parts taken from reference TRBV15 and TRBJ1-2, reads DAMVIQNPRYQVTQFGKPVTLSCSQTLNHNVMYWYQQKSSQAPKLLFHYYDKDFNNEADTPDNFQSRRPNTSFCFLDIRSPGLGDTAMYLCATSGQGKCYTFGSGTRLTVV.